This section outlines one TCR beta chain sequence together with its context. Its binding antigen is unknown. Base qualities are not provided; no much larger clone lies one nucleotide away. The library was obtained by PCR. The instrument given in TCRdb is Illumina HiSeq 4000. The TCR beta-chain CDR3 region of each patient was profiled by high-throughput sequencing. The study's own analysis went as follows. A classifier to discriminate distant-metastatic papillary thyroid cancer patients was built from CDR3 differences across clinicopathological groups. The Shannon index was used to measure repertoire diversity, and the Morisita-Horn index was used to measure how similar tumor and blood repertoires were. The public reads were reprocessed in TCRdb via fastp at Q25 and MiXCR, keeping in-frame beta chains. The V and J calls come from TCRdb's annotation, not from the publication. The sample table contains around 32,000 clones; only one count was recorded for 6% to 9.5% of them. Around 44% of the sample comes from the top ten.

Before undergoing thyroid surgery, none of the patients had been given any kind of treatment. Patient clinical samples collected from about 2012 to 2019 were retrospectively analysed using T-cell receptor beta sequencing. The record originates from a study of metastatic and nonmetastatic thyroid tumors (dated by TCRdb to 2018 to 2021). Study-wide context: Repertoires from peripheral blood and from tumor or nodule tissue samples of malignant and benign thyroid patients were compared. General conclusions and limits of the study: In both blood and tumor samples, malignant tumors were reported to have significantly higher TCR beta diversity than benign nodules.

V lost 6 bases and J lost 2 bases; the stretch between them is 10 bases long. The CDR3 numbers 13 residues from cysteine through phenylalanine. Only the CDR3 part of the read is kept: 39 bases, read in frame from the first base. The CDR1 and CDR2 encoded by the germline V gene are KGHSH and LQKENI. The specimen was blood. The chain employs TRBV18 and TRBJ2-5; too little of a D gene remains to name it. This TCR was recovered from a female donor with papillary thyroid cancer or a benign thyroid nodule (not recorded which). Some clones in this sample may be carry-over from other donors' samples. The CDR3: CASSSTQQETQYF. At the DNA level, the sequence is TGTGCCAGCTCTTCGACACAACAAGAGACCCAGTACTTC.